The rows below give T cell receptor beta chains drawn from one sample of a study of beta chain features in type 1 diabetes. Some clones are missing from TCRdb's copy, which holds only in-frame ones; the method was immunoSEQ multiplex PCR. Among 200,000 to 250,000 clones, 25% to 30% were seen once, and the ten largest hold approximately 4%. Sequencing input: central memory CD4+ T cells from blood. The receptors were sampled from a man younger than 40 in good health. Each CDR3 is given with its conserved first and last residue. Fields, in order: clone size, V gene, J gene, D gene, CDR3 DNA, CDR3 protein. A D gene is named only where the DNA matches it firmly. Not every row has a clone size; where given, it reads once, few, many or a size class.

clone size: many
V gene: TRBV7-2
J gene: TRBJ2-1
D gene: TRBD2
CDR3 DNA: TGTGCCAGCATGGCAACCTTAGCGGGAGTTAGTGAGCAGTTCTTC
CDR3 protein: CASMATLAGVSEQFF

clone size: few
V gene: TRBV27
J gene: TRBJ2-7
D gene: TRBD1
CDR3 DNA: TGTGCCAGCAGTGGCGGACAGGGAAGGGGGACCTACGAGCAGTACTTC
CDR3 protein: CASSGGQGRGTYEQYF

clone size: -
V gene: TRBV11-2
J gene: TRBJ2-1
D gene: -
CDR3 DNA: TGTGCCAGCAGCTTAGAGGGGCCTCTTGTGAATGAGCAGTTCTTC
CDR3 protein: CASSLEGPLVNEQFF

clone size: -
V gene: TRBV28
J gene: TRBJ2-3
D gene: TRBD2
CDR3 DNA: TGTGCCAGCAGCCCTAAGGAACTAGCGGGTATAGATACGCAGTATTTT
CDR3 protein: CASSPKELAGIDTQYF

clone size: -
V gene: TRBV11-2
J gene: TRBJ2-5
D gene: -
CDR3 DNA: TGTGCCAGCAGCTCGGCAGAGACCCAGTACTTC
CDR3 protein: CASSSAETQYF

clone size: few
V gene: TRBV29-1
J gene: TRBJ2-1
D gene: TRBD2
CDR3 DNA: TGCAGCGTTGAAGATGGGGTAGCGGGAGTGAATGAGCAGTTCTTC
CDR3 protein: CSVEDGVAGVNEQFF

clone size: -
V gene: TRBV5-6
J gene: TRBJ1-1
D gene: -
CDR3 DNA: TGTGCCAGCAGCTTGCCCCCAGGGGTGAACACTGAAGCTTTCTTT
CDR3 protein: CASSLPPGVNTEAFF

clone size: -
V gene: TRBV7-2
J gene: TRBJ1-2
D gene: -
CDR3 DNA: TGTGCCAGCAGCTTCTCGCGGGAGAATGGCTACACCTTC
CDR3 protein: CASSFSRENGYTF

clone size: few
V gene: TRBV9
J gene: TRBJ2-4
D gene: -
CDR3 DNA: TGTGCCAGCAGCGCAGGACATACCGTGGACATTCAGTACTTC
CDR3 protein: CASSAGHTVDIQYF

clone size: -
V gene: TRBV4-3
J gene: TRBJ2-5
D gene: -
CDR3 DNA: TGCGCCAGCAGCCAAGATATGGCTAGCGCGAGCCCGCAGTACTTC
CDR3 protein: CASSQDMASASPQYF

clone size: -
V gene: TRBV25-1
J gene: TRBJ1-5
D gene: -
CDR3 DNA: TGTGCCAGCAGTTGGGGCAATCAGCCCCAGCATTTT
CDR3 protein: CASSWGNQPQHF

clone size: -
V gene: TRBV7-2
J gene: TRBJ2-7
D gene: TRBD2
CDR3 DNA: TGTGCCAGCAGCTCCACTCGTCCGGGAGGGCCCAACGAGCAGTACTTC
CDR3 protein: CASSSTRPGGPNEQYF

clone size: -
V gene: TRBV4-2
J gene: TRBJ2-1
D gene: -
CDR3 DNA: TGTGCCAGCAGCCAAGGATGGGCTGGATATGAGCAGTTCTTC
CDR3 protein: CASSQGWAGYEQFF

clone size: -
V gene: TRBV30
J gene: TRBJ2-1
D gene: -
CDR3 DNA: TGTGCCTGGACGCGAAGAGGGGGTGCAAGGGATGAGCAGTTCTTC
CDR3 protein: CAWTRRGGARDEQFF

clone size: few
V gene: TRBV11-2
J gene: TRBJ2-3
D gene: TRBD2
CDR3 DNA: TGTGCCAGCAGCTTAGACGGGACTAGCGGCGCGTCCCTCACAGATACGCAGTATTTT
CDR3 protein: CASSLDGTSGASLTDTQYF

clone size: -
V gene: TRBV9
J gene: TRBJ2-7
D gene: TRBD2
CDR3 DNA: TGTGCCAGCAGCGTAAGGAGCGGGAGAACCTACGAGCAGTACTTC
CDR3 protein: CASSVRSGRTYEQYF

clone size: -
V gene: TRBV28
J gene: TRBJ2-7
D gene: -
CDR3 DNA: TGTGCCAGCAGTTTATATGGCTACGAGCAGTACTTC
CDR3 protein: CASSLYGYEQYF

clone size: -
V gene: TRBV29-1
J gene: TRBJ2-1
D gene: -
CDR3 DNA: TGCAGCGTTGAAGAGTACAATGAGCAGTTCTTC
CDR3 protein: CSVEEYNEQFF

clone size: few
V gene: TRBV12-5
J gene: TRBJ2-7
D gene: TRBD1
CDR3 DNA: TGTGCTAGTGGTTTGGACAGGGGCTACGAGCAGTACTTC
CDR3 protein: CASGLDRGYEQYF

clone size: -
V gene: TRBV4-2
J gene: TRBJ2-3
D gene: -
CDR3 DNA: TGTGCCAGCAGCACCCGGACTGGAGATACGCAGTATTTT
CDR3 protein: CASSTRTGDTQYF